This T cell receptor beta chain emerged from a study of T cell responses to AZD1222 COVID-19 vaccine. Using immunoSEQ multiplex PCR, the repertoire was profiled, and TCRdb retains in-frame clones only, with some absent. The data contain around 120,000 clones, roughly nine tenths of them singletons. The CDR3 contains 16 residues. V lost 4 bases, J lost 5 bases, and 22 bases lay in between. Looked up from germline, CDR1 is SGHRS and CDR2 is YFSETQ. The sequenced sample was peripheral blood, obtained 28 days after the second AZD1222 dose. The clonotype was recovered from an adult who received the AZD1222 COVID-19 vaccine. The genes are TRBV5-1 and TRBJ2-7; a weak D match, TRBD2 (6 bases). The CDR3 DNA sequence: TGCGCCAGCAGCCCGGGGATAGTAGCGGAGAAGAACGAGCAGTACTTC. Translated, it gives CASSPGIVAEKNEQYF.